Described below is a single T cell receptor beta chain sequence and its context. This CDR3 is built from 15 residues. Trimming removed 5 bases at V and 0 bases at J, with 13 bases between. Per germline, CDR1 SEHNR and CDR2 FQNEAQ (reference sequence). These data are taken from a study of blood T cell repertoires in COVID-19. Study-wide background: PBMCs, B-cell-depleted T cells, or T cells were the source of the cDNA or gDNA that made up the material.

The method was immunoSEQ multiplex PCR; TCRdb's version includes in-frame clones alone and lacks a portion of them. Of 210,000 or so clones in the sample, roughly 90% were seen once. The chain carries TRBV7-9 and TRBJ1-1; tentative D call: TRBD1 (5 bases). The material sequenced was peripheral blood. The clonotype was recovered from a man aged 40-49 years with active or convalescent COVID-19. CDR3: CASSQGRSVNTEAFF. DNA of the CDR3: TGTGCCAGCAGCCAGGGCAGGTCTGTGAACACTGAAGCTTTCTTT. The full variable domain, with the rest looked up from reference TRBV7-9 and TRBJ1-1, is DTGVSQNPRHKITKRGQNVTFRCDPISEHNRLYWYRQTLGQGPEFLTYFQNEAQLEKSRLLSDRFSAERPKGSFSTLEIQRTEQGDSAMYLCASSQGRSVNTEAFFGQGTRLTVV.